A selection of T cell receptor beta chains follows, all from one sample in a study of monozygotic twins with inflammatory bowel disease. TCRdb reprocessed the 5' RACE reads, keeping one entry per CDR3 protein, no DNA. Listed are more than 300,000 distinct CDR3 sequences; just over 2.5% falls within the top ten. The sample consisted of blood. Receptor source: a human donor with ulcerative colitis or Crohn's disease, or a healthy co-twin of an affected twin (not recorded which). The CDR3 runs from the conserved cysteine through the conserved F or W.

V gene: TRBV27
J gene: TRBJ2-7
CDR3 protein: CASRRLGGTYEQYF

V gene: TRBV7-9
J gene: TRBJ2-7
CDR3 protein: CASSSGSKPYEQYF

V gene: TRBV29-1
J gene: TRBJ2-3
CDR3 protein: CSVEDLGGTTDTQYF

V gene: TRBV10-3
J gene: TRBJ2-1
CDR3 protein: CAISESGERDSWNEQFF

V gene: TRBV7-2
J gene: TRBJ2-7
CDR3 protein: CASSSQGAAYEQYF

V gene: TRBV6-5
J gene: TRBJ1-5
CDR3 protein: CASSYGQGVDQPQHF

V gene: TRBV25-1
J gene: TRBJ1-2
CDR3 protein: CASSEYEGANYGYTF

V gene: TRBV6-1
J gene: TRBJ2-3
CDR3 protein: CASRVSGGFRTDTQYF

V gene: TRBV19
J gene: TRBJ1-1
CDR3 protein: CASSIGITEAFF

V gene: TRBV19
J gene: TRBJ1-1
CDR3 protein: CASSTQSTAGPNTEAFF

V gene: TRBV12-5
J gene: TRBJ2-3
CDR3 protein: CASGGMRGGPSSTDTQYF

V gene: TRBV7-2
J gene: TRBJ2-3
CDR3 protein: CASSLLVGREDTQYF

V gene: TRBV27
J gene: TRBJ1-6
CDR3 protein: CASSLNRYNSPLHF

V gene: TRBV7-8
J gene: TRBJ2-7
CDR3 protein: CASSYGQVSYEQYF

V gene: TRBV4-1
J gene: TRBJ2-7
CDR3 protein: CASSPSAGIFSYEQYF

V gene: TRBV20-1
J gene: TRBJ1-1
CDR3 protein: CSANRERTEAFF

V gene: TRBV3-1
J gene: TRBJ2-7
CDR3 protein: CASSQAGQGVYEQYF

V gene: TRBV7-3
J gene: TRBJ2-7
CDR3 protein: CASSLSAGTPYEQYF

V gene: TRBV7-3
J gene: TRBJ2-1
CDR3 protein: CASSLTGTRYNEQFF

V gene: TRBV6-1
J gene: TRBJ2-7
CDR3 protein: CASSARDRGRDEQYF

V gene: TRBV7-2
J gene: TRBJ2-1
CDR3 protein: CASRKIRDTNYNEQFF

V gene: TRBV7-9
J gene: TRBJ2-2
CDR3 protein: CASSRLDTGELFF

V gene: TRBV9
J gene: TRBJ1-6
CDR3 protein: CASSLATAYNSPLHF

V gene: TRBV7-9
J gene: TRBJ2-5
CDR3 protein: CASSSQGGQETQYF

V gene: TRBV9
J gene: TRBJ2-5
CDR3 protein: CASSVGSGGTQGETQYF

V gene: TRBV5-1
J gene: TRBJ2-2
CDR3 protein: CASSLNGDLTGELFF

V gene: TRBV5-1
J gene: TRBJ2-5
CDR3 protein: CASSYRGQGEGETQYF

V gene: TRBV7-8
J gene: TRBJ2-5
CDR3 protein: CASSPRLAGGETQYF

V gene: TRBV4-3
J gene: TRBJ2-3
CDR3 protein: CASSQRTSGSDTQYF

V gene: TRBV20-1
J gene: TRBJ2-5
CDR3 protein: CSAPRGGSSLETQYF

V gene: TRBV12-5
J gene: TRBJ2-3
CDR3 protein: CASGLGQSATDTQYF

V gene: TRBV20-1
J gene: TRBJ2-1
CDR3 protein: CSADRDRAYNEQFF

V gene: TRBV7-9
J gene: TRBJ2-7
CDR3 protein: CASSLVPGGDYEQYF

V gene: TRBV15
J gene: TRBJ1-5
CDR3 protein: CATSSPRDRGNQPQHF

V gene: TRBV6-2/TRBV6-3
J gene: TRBJ2-1
CDR3 protein: CASSYSLGTGYGNEQFF

V gene: TRBV7-2
J gene: TRBJ2-4
CDR3 protein: CASSATGKNIQYF

V gene: TRBV12-3/TRBV12-4
J gene: TRBJ1-2
CDR3 protein: CASSLQGNYGYTF